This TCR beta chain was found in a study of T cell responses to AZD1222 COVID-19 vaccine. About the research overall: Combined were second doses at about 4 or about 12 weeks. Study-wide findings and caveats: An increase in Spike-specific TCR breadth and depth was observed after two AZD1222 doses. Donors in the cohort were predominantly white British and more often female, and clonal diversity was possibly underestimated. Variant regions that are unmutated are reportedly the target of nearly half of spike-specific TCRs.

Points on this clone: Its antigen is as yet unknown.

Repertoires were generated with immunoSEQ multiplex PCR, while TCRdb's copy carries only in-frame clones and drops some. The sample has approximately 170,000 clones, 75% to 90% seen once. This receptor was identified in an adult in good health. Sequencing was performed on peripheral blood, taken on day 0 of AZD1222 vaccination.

The CDR3 sequence is CASSDFREDNSPLHF. CDR3 bases: TGTGCCAGCAGTGACTTTAGAGAGGATAATTCACCCCTCCACTTT. The chain links TRBV6-4 to TRBJ1-6; D is uncertain. V was shortened by 1 base and J by 5 bases, with 9 bases between the two germline ends. Per the germline V gene, CDR1 is MRHNA and CDR2 is SNTAGT. There are 15 residues in the CDR3.